This TCR beta chain was observed in a study of shared clonotypes between healthy human individuals. On this clone itself: What it binds is not known.

The study's findings and limits: Rarefaction indicated that sorted-subset sequencing remained incomplete although depth was large.

The repertoire was sequenced with immunoSEQ multiplex PCR; TCRdb's copy has only in-frame clones and lacks some. This sample yields 85,000 to 100,000 clones, of which about two thirds are seen a single time; less than 55% belongs to the top ten. The V segment lost 8 bases and the J segment 2 bases; nucleotides outside the gene matches: 15. Germline V gene data show CDR1 as SQVTM and CDR2 as ANQGSEA. This CDR3 contains 16 residues. The V and J genes are TRBV29-1 and TRBJ2-3; 8 positions match TRBD2. This receptor was identified in a man younger than 40 in good health. Sequenced sample: memory CD8+ T cells sorted from blood. The subset denotes: CD45RO+ cells pooled with CCR7-negative TemRA cells. The CDR3 sequence: CSSRRTSWSFTDTQYF. DNA for the CDR3: TGCAGCTCCAGAAGGACTAGCTGGTCTTTCACAGATACGCAGTATTTT.